This entry describes one TCR beta chain. The target antigen is unknown. Germline CDR1 is DFQATT and CDR2 is SNEGSKA (reference sequence). V lost 5 bases to trimming and J lost 6 bases, with 16 bases between them. The CDR3 extends over 14 amino acids. The use of a sample-barcoded 5' primer and a J-beta primer mix characterized a second PCR of roughly 6 to 12 cycles. TCRdb re-called the 5' RACE reads with MiXCR, one entry per CDR3 protein. The sample shows 700,000 to 800,000 distinct CDR3 sequences, roughly two fifths of them seen only once. This entry comes from a study of blood T cells in healthy people across ages. General observations from the study: Diversity was higher, and naive CD4+ cells more numerous, in long-lived donors than in aged donors.

The sample comprised blood. The rearrangement uses TRBV20-1 and TRBJ1-4; possibly TRBD1 for D (6 bases). The source of this sequence is a woman aged 60-75 years in good health. CDR3 amino acids: CSALDSLTDEKLFF. The DNA of the CDR3 is TGCAGTGCTTTGGACAGTCTAACGGATGAAAAACTGTTTTTT.